The present TCR beta chain was sequenced within a study of blood T cell repertoires in COVID-19. Across the whole study: Nucleic acid was either cDNA or gDNA, and it came from T cells, B-cell-depleted T cells, or PBMCs.

Trimming took off 6 bases at V and 6 bases at J, with 8 bases between the two ends. Germline V lookup: CDR1 MNHEY, CDR2 SVGAGI. CDR3 length: 11 residues. Original analysis: Nucleated cell counts were estimated from reference gene primer amplification. Repertoires were generated with immunoSEQ multiplex PCR, while TCRdb's copy carries only in-frame clones and drops some. V, J and clone size reflect that table, while D and trimming were determined from the DNA. The table shows hundreds of thousands of clones, with around nine tenths occurring only once. Participants were placed into cohorts based on the clinical history they reported.

The rearrangement uses TRBV6-5 and TRBJ1-1, with unresolved D. The clonotype originates from a man in his 60s who had recovered from COVID-19. The sample was PBMCs or T cells enriched from blood (not recorded which). The CDR3 region is CASRKQAEAFF. CDR3 nucleotides: TGTGCCAGCAGAAAACAAGCTGAAGCTTTCTTT.